The rows below give T cell receptor beta chains drawn from one sample of a study of human T cells and chemical hapten exposure. TCRdb itself ran the RACE reads through MiXCR, one entry per CDR3 protein. Of approximately 400,000 distinct CDR3 sequences in the sample, approximately 5% were seen once. The sequencing here drew on whole blood, taken in connection with sensitization to the hapten diphenylcyclopropenone (DPC). The receptors come from a woman aged 50 to 65 with alopecia areata. Some clones in this sample may be carry-over from other donors' samples. CDR3s leave out the opening cysteine and the closing phenylalanine or tryptophan. The order of the fields is J gene, V gene, CDR3 protein.

TRBJ1-2 | TRBV20-1 | SARDMTGRGYT
TRBJ2-6 | TRBV3-1 | ASSLLKNPEEGSGANVLT
TRBJ1-2 | TRBV3-1 | ASSHQDRAGYGYT
TRBJ2-1 | TRBV7-2 | ASSPGRRNEQF
TRBJ2-5 | TRBV29-1 | SVAQTSGRETQY
TRBJ1-5 | TRBV4-2 | ASSQDSNQPQH
TRBJ2-1 | TRBV24-1 | ATSDPWTSYNEQF
TRBJ1-5 | TRBV19 | ASSTLRGQPQH
TRBJ2-7 | TRBV27 | ASSGAGVTYEQY
TRBJ2-2 | TRBV7-2 | ASSPGIGGGKDTGELF
TRBJ1-2 | TRBV2 | ASSEGRTAINYGYT
TRBJ2-1 | TRBV3-1 | ASSPGADEQF
TRBJ2-1 | TRBV20-1 | SARDAGLAGVRNEQF
TRBJ2-2 | TRBV2 | ASSVTGLAGHTYTGELF
TRBJ1-1 | TRBV6-5 | ASSYRTDTEAF
TRBJ2-5 | TRBV6-2/TRBV6-3 | ASSPNGAKTQY
TRBJ1-3 | TRBV5-4 | ASTRGGASAGNTIY
TRBJ2-1 | TRBV12-3/TRBV12-4 | ASSFGGFSYNEQF
TRBJ2-3 | TRBV11-2 | ASSRPRLGPNTDTQY
TRBJ2-6 | TRBV27 | ASSTIPWQGASGANVLT
TRBJ1-6 | TRBV5-6 | ASSLGTGANSPLH
TRBJ2-1 | TRBV20-1 | SAQRSVNNEQF
TRBJ2-7 | TRBV28 | ASKASGRDEQY
TRBJ2-7 | TRBV27 | ASTRSRDTYSYEQY
TRBJ1-5 | TRBV6-1 | ASNEGTRGNQPQH
TRBJ2-1 | TRBV19 | ASSIAPGGYNEQF